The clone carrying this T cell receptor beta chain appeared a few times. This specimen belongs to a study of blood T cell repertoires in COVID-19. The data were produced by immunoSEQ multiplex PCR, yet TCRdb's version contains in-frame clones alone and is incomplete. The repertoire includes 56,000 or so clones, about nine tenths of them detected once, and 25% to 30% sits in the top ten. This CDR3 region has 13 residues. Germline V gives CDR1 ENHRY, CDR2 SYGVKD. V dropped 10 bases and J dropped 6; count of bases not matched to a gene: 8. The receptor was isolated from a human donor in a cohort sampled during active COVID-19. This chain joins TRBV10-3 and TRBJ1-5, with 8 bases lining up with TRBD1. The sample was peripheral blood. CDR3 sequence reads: CATKDREGQPQHF. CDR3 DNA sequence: TGTGCCACGAAGGACAGGGAGGGTCAGCCCCAGCATTTT.